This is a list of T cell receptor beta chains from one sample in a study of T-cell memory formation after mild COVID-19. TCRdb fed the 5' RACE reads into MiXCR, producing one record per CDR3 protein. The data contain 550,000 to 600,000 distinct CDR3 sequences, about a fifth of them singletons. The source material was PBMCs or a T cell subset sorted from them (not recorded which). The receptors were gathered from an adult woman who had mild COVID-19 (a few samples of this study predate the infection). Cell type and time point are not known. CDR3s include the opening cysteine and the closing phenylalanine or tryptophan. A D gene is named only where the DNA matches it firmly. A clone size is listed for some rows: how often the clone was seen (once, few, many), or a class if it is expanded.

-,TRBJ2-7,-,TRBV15,TGTGCCACCAGCAGAGATGCGGGGGCGTGGGAGCAGTACTTC,CATSRDAGAWEQYF
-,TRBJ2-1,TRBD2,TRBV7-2,TGTGCCAGCAGCTCGCATAGCGGGGGGGCATATGAGCAGTTCTTC,CASSSHSGGAYEQFF
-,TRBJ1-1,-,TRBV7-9,TGTGCCAGCAGCTTAGAGGTTACAGTAACCTCTGAAGCTTTCTTT,CASSLEVTVTSEAFF
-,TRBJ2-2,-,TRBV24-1,TGTGCCACCAGTGTCGTCGGGGCCGGGGAGCTGTTTTTT,CATSVVGAGELFF
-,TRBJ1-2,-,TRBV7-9,TGTGCCAGCAGCTTAGGGGGTCGGCTCACGAGGTATGGCTACACCTTC,CASSLGGRLTRYGYTF
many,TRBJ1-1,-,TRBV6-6,TGTGCCAGCAGCGAGGGTCAGAACACTGAAGCTTTCTTT,CASSEGQNTEAFF
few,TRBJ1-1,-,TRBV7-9,TGTGCCAGCGCCAGGGACATTTGGAACACTGAAGCTTTCTTT,CASARDIWNTEAFF
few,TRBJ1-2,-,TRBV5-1,TGCGCCAGCAGCGGAGAGGGATTATTGGGTGGCTACACCTTC,CASSGEGLLGGYTF
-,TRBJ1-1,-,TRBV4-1,TGCGCCAGCAGCCATGGGCTGGCTGAAGCTTTCTTT,CASSHGLAEAFF
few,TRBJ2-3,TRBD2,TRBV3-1,TGTGCCAGCAGCCAAGGACTAGCGGTTCGAGTTACGCAGTATTTT,CASSQGLAVRVTQYF
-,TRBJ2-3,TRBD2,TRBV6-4,TGTGCCAGCTCACAGACTAGCGGGGATAGCACAGATACGCAGTATTTT,CASSQTSGDSTDTQYF
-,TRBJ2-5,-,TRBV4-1,TGCGCCAGCAGCCAAGATCGTACAGGGAGCCAAGAGACCCAGTACTTC,CASSQDRTGSQETQYF
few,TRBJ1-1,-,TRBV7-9,TGTGCCAGCAGCTATCAAGGGAACACTGAAGCTTTCTTT,CASSYQGNTEAFF
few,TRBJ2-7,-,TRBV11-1,TGTGCCAGCAGCTCGGACAGCGTTTACGAGCAGTACTTC,CASSSDSVYEQYF
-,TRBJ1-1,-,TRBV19,TGTGCCAGTAGTCCTGGGGGACCTCAAGCTTTCTTT,CASSPGGPQAFF
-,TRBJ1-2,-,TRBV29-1,TGCGGGAGTTTTGTTGGGGCGAACTATGGCTACACCTTC,CGSFVGANYGYTF